The 8 T cell receptor beta chains below come from one sample, sequenced in a study of blood T cell repertoires in COVID-19 (dated by TCRdb to the early 2020s). Library prep was done by the immunoSEQ multiplex PCR assay. Held by TCRdb, this immuneACCESS table contains in-frame sequences only and omits some clones. Under half of the omission traces to an unresolved V gene where checked; the cause of the rest is unknown. The sample table contains tens of thousands of clones; only one count was recorded for almost 85% of them. The ten most abundant clones make up around 7.3% of the sample. Sequencing input: peripheral blood. The receptors come from a man aged 45 to 65 with active or convalescent COVID-19.

The V and J genes are TRBV6-6 and TRBJ1-5; D not resolved. Looked up from germline, CDR1 is MNHNY and CDR2 is SVGAGI (reference sequence). This CDR3 has 16 amino acids. Trimming cost V 5 bases and J 0 bases, with 14 bases left between them. The chain's CDR3 is CASSPAGATSNQPQHF. CDR3 sequence (DNA): TGTGCCAGCAGTCCAGCAGGCGCCACTAGCAATCAGCCCCAGCATTTT.

V and J are TRBV5-1 and TRBJ1-3, with 8 bases lining up with TRBD1. From germline, CDR1 is SGHRS and CDR2 YFSETQ. This CDR3 has 15 residues. Trimming at V came to 4 bases and at J to 0 bases, leaving 3 bases not matched to a gene. CDR3 amino acids: CASSDTGGSGNTIYF. In DNA, the CDR3 is TGCGCCAGCAGCGACACAGGGGGCTCTGGAAACACCATATATTTT.

CDR3 sequence (DNA): TGTGCCATCAGTGAGTCAGTTCAGGGCAGCTCCTACAATGAGCAGTTCTTC. Its translation is CAISESVQGSSYNEQFF. The chain is built from TRBV10-3 and TRBJ2-1; D perhaps matches TRBD1 (5 bases). CDR1 is ENHRY, CDR2 SYGVKD, per germline. The CDR3 spans 17 residues. V dropped 0 bases and J dropped 0 bases, with 12 bases sitting between them.

The chain couples TRBV5-6 to TRBJ2-7; 8 bases match TRBD1. This CDR3 contains 18 residues. CDR1 is SGHDT and CDR2 is YYEEEE in the germline V gene. The ends lost 4 bases at V and 4 bases at J; junction bases unmatched: 19. CDR3 loop: CASSDRRWGQAEDYEQYF. The CDR3 nucleotides read TGTGCCAGCAGCGACCGGAGGTGGGGACAGGCCGAGGATTACGAGCAGTACTTC.

V is TRBV11-1 and J is TRBJ2-7, with TRBD1 matching over 9 bases. The germline CDR1 and CDR2 sequences are SGHAT and FQDESV (reference sequence). This CDR3 spans 14 amino acids. V dropped 5 bases and J dropped 6; count of bases not matched to a gene: 8. CDR3 residues: CASSPGTGPSEQYV. In DNA, the CDR3 is TGTGCCAGCAGCCCCGGGACAGGGCCGTCCGAGCAGTACGTC.

This clone appeared a single time. The rearrangement links TRBV7-7 to TRBJ2-1; TRBD2 matches at 15 bases. CDR3 size: 15 residues. The trim removed 5 bases at V and 9 bases at J, leaving 5 bases unmatched. CDR1 and CDR2 (germline): SSHAT, FNYEAQ (reference sequence). CDR3 sequence reads: CASSPGLAGGSEQFF. In nucleotides, the CDR3 is TGTGCCAGCAGCCCGGGACTAGCGGGGGGAAGTGAGCAGTTCTTC.

The chain carries TRBV11-2 and TRBJ2-2, with TRBD2 identical over 7 bases. Trimming took 0 bases from V and 7 from J; bases not matched to a gene: 5. Germline CDR1 reads SGHAT; CDR2 reads FQNNGV. The CDR3 is made up of 15 amino acids. This chain's CDR3 is CASSLDPGRGGELFF. In DNA, the CDR3 is TGTGCCAGCAGCTTAGATCCAGGGAGGGGCGGGGAGCTGTTTTTT.

The CDR3 nucleotides are TGTGCCAGCCTCAGCAACGAGGCTAACTATGGCTACACCTTC. It codes for CASLSNEANYGYTF. The chain uses TRBV28 and TRBJ1-2; D ambiguous. The CDR3 is 14 residues long. Germline loops: CDR1 MDHEN, CDR2 SYDVKM. Trimming cost V 8 bases and J 0 bases, with 13 bases left between them.